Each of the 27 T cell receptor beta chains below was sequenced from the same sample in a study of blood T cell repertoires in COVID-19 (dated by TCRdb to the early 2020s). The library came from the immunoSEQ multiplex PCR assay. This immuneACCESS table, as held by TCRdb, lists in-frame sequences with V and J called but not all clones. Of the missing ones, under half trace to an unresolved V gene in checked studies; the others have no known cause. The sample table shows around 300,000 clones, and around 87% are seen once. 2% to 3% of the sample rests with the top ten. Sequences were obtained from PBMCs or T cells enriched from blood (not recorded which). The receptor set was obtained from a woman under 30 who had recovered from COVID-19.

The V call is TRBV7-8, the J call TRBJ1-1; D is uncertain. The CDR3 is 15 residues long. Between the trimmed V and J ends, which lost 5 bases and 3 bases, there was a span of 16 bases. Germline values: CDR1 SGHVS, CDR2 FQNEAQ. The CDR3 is CASSGRGFRDTEAFF. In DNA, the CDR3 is TGTGCCAGCAGCGGTCGTGGTTTCCGGGACACTGAAGCTTTCTTT.

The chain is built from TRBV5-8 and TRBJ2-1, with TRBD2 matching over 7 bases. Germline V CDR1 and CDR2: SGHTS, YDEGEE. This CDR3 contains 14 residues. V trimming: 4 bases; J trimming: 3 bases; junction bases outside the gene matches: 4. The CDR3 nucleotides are TGTGCCAGCAGCCCCTGGGGGGGCTACAATGAGCAGTTCTTC. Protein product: CASSPWGGYNEQFF.

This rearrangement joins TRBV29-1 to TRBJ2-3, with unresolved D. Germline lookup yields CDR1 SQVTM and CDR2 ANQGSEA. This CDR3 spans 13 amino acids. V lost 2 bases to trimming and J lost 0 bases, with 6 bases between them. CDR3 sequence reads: CSVEPRSTDTQYF. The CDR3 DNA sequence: TGCAGCGTTGAACCGCGGAGCACAGATACGCAGTATTTT.

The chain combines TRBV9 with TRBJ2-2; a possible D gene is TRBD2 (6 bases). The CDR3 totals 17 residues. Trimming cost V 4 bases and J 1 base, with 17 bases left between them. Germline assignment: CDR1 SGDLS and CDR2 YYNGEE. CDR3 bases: TGTGCCAGCAGCCCACCCTTGGGACTTCGGAACACCGGGGAGCTGTTTTTT. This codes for CASSPPLGLRNTGELFF. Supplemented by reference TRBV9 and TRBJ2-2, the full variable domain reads DSGVTQTPKHLITATGQRVTLRCSPRSGDLSVYWYQQSLDQGLQFLIQYYNGEERAKGNILERFSAQQFPDLHSELNLSSLELGDSALYFCASSPPLGLRNTGELFFGEGSRLTVL.

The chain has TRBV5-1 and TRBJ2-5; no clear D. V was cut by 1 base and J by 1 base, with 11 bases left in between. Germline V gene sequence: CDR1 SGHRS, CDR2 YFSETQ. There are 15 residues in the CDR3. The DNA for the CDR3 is TGCGCCAGCAGCTTGTCATCCGGTACCCAAGAGACCCAGTACTTC. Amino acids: CASSLSSGTQETQYF.

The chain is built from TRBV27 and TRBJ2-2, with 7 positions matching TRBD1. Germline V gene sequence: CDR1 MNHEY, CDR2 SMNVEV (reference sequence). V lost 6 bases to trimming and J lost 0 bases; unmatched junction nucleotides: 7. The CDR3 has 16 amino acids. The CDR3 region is CASRKLGQANTGELFF. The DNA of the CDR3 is TGTGCCAGCAGAAAACTCGGACAGGCGAACACCGGGGAGCTGTTTTTT.

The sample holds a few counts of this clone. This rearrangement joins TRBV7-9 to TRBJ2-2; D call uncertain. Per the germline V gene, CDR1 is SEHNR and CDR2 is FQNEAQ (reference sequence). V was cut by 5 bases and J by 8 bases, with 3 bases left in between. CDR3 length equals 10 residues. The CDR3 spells CASSLGELFF. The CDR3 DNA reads TGTGCCAGCAGCCTAGGGGAGCTGTTTTTT. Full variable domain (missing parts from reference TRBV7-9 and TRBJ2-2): DTGVSQNPRHKITKRGQNVTFRCDPISEHNRLYWYRQTLGQGPEFLTYFQNEAQLEKSRLLSDRFSAERPKGSFSTLEIQRTEQGDSAMYLCASSLGELFFGEGSRLTVL.

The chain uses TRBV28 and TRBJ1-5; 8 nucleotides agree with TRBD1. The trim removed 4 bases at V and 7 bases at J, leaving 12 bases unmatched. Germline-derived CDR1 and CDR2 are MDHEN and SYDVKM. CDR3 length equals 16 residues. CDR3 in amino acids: CASSSLGQGQGQPQHF. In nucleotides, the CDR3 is TGTGCCAGCAGTTCCCTTGGACAGGGCCAGGGGCAGCCCCAGCATTTT.

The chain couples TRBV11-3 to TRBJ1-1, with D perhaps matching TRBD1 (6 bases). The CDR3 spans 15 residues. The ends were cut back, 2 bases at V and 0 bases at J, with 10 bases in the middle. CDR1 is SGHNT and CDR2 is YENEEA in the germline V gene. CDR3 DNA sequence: TGTGCCAGCAGCTTAAAGGGGGACATGAACACTGAAGCTTTCTTT. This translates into CASSLKGDMNTEAFF.

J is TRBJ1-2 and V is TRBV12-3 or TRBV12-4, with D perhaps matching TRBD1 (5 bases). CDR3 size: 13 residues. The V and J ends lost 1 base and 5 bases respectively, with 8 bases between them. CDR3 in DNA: TGTGCCAGCAGTTTAGATAGGGGTTATGGCTACACCTTC. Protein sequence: CASSLDRGYGYTF.

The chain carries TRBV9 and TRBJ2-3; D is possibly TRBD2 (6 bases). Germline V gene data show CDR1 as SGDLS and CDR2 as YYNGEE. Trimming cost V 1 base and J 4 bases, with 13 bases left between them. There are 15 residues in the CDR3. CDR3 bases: TGTGCCAGCAGCGTATCGGACTACGTCGCAGATACGCAGTATTTT. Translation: CASSVSDYVADTQYF. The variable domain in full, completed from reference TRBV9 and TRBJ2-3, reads DSGVTQTPKHLITATGQRVTLRCSPRSGDLSVYWYQQSLDQGLQFLIQYYNGEERAKGNILERFSAQQFPDLHSELNLSSLELGDSALYFCASSVSDYVADTQYFGPGTRLTVL.

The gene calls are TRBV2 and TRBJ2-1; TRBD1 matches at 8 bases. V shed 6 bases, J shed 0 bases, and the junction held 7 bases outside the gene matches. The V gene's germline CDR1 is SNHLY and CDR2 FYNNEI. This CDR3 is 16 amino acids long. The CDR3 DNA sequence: TGTGCCAGCAGATACCGGACAGGGATCTCCTACAATGAGCAGTTCTTC. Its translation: CASRYRTGISYNEQFF.

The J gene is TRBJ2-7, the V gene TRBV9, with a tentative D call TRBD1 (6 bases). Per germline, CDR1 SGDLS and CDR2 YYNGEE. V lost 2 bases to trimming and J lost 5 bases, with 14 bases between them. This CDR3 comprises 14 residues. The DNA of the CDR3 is TGTGCCAGCAGCGTCGGACAGTTCCCACACGAGCAGTACTTC. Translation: CASSVGQFPHEQYF.

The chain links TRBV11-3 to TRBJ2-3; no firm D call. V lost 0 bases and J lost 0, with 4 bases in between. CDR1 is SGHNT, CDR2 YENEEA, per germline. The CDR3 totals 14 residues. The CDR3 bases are TGTGCCAGCAGCTTAGACAGTAGCACAGATACGCAGTATTTT. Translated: CASSLDSSTDTQYF.

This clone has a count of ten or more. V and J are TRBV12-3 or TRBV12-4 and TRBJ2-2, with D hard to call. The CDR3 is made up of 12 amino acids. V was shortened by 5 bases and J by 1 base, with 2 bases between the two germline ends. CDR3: CASSRNTGELFF. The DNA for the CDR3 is TGTGCCAGCAGTCGGAACACCGGGGAGCTGTTTTTT.

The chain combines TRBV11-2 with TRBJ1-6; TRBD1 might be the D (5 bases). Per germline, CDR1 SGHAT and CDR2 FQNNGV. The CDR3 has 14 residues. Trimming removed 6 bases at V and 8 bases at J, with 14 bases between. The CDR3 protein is CASRSGIRDSPLHF. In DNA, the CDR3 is TGTGCCAGCAGATCAGGGATCCGGGATTCACCCCTCCACTTT.

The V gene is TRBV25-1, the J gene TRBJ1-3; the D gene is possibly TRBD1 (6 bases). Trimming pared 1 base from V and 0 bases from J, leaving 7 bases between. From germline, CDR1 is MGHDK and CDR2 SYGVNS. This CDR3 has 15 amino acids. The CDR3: CASSEWTASGNTIYF. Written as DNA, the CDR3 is TGTGCCAGCAGTGAATGGACAGCCTCTGGAAACACCATATATTTT.

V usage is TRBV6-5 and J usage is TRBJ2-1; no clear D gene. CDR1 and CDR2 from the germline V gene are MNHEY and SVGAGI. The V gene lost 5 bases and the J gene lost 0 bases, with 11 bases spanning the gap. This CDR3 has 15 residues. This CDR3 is CASSPVMSSYNEQFF. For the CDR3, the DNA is TGTGCCAGCAGTCCCGTAATGAGCTCCTACAATGAGCAGTTCTTC.

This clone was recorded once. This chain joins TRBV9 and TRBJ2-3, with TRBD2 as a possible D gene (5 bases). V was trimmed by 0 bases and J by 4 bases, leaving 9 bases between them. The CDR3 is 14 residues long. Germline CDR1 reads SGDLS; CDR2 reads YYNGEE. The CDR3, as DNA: TGTGCCAGCAGCGTAGGGCTAGCCGCAGATACGCAGTATTTT. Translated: CASSVGLAADTQYF.

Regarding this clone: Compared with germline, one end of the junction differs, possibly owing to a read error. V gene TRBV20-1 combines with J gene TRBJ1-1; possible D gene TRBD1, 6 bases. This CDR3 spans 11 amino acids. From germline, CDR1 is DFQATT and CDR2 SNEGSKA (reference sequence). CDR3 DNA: TGCAGTGCTAGACCTGACAGGCCGACGGCCTTT. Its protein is CSARPDRPTAF.

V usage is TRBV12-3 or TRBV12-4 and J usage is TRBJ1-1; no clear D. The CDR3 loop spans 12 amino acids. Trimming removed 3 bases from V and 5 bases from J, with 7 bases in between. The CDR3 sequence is CASSLAETEAFF. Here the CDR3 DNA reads TGTGCCAGCAGTTTGGCGGAAACTGAAGCTTTCTTT.

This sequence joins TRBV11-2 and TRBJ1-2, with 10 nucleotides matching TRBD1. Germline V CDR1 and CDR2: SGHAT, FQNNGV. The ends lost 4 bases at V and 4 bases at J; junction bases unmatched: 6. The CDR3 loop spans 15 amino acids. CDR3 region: CASSSPGTGVYGYTF. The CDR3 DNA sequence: TGTGCCAGCAGCTCCCCCGGGACAGGGGTCTATGGCTACACCTTC. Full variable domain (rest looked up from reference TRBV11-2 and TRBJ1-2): EAGVAQSPRYKIIEKRQSVAFWCNPISGHATLYWYQQILGQGPKLLIQFQNNGVVDDSQLPKDRFSAERLKGVDSTLKIQPAKLEDSAVYLCASSSPGTGVYGYTFGSGTRLTVV.

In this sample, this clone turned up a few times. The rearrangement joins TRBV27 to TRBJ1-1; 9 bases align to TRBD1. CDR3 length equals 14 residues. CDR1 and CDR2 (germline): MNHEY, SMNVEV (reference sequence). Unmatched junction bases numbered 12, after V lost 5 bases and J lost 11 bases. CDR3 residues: CASSRHGTGNWAFF. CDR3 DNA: TGTGCCAGCAGTCGGCACGGGACAGGGAACTGGGCTTTCTTT.

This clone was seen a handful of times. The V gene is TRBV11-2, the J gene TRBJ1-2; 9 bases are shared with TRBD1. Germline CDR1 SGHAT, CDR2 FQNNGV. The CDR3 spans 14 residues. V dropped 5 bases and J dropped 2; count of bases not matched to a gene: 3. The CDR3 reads CASSPGQGNYGYTF. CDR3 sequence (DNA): TGTGCCAGCAGCCCCGGACAGGGGAACTATGGCTACACCTTC.

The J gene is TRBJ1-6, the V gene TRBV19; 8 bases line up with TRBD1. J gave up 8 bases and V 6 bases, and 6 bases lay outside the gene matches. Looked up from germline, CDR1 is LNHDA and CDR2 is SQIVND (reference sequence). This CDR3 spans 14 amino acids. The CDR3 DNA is TGTGCCAGTAGGACAGGGGAGGGCCATTCACCCCTCCACTTT. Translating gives CASRTGEGHSPLHF.

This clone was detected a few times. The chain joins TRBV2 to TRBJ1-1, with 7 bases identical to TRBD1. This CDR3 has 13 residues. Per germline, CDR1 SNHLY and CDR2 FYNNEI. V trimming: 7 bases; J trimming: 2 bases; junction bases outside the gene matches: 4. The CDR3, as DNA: TGTGCCAGCATGCGGGACAGTAACACTGAAGCTTTCTTT. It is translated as CASMRDSNTEAFF.

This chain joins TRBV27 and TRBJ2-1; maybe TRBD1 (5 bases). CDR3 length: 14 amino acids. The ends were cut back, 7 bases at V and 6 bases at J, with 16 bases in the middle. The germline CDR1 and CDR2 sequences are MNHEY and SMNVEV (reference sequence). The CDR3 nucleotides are TGTGCCAGCACCAGCCCAGGGCTTATCAATGAGCAGTTCTTC. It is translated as CASTSPGLINEQFF.